The present entry profiles one T cell receptor beta chain with its context. This clonotype was detected a few times. This receptor's antigen is unknown. No much larger clonotype is one base removed from it; base qualities were not supplied. The roughly 38 donors, aged 6 to 90 years, were systemically healthy Caucasian individuals from Russia. Approximately 9.3 milliliters of peripheral blood were drawn from each donor into EDTA-treated Vacutainer tubes. Ficoll-Paque density-gradient centrifugation was used to isolate PBMCs, with at least 6.5 million per sample. Trizol reagent was used to extract total RNA from PBMCs, with at least 5 micrograms per sample. Naive CD45RAhigh/CD27high T cell percentages were measured by flow cytometry on a PBMC aliquot from every donor. Including cysteine and phenylalanine, the CDR3 has 14 amino acids. Of the read, only the CDR3 DNA is kept; its 42 bases are in frame from base 1. The junction shows trimming of 4 bases on V and 6 bases on J, plus 13 bases between the germline ends.

This specimen belongs to a study of blood T cells in healthy people across ages (dated by TCRdb to about 2015). Context from the whole study: In model experiments, template switching captured about one uniquely barcoded TCR beta cDNA molecule for every two T cells. The study measured age-related changes in TCR beta repertoire diversity using deep sequencing normalized with unique cDNA molecular identifiers. The study analyzed two additional independent replicas of 1 million unique cDNA reads from the same blood draw for two donors, one aged 18 to 30 and one aged 80 or older. To avoid experimental bias, donors of different ages were spread randomly across the sequencing lanes. The donors were split into four age groups: young (average approximately 16 years), middle-aged (roughly 42), aged (more than 60) and long-lived (roughly 86).

Receptor libraries were prepared by 5' RACE. For sequencing, an Illumina HiSeq 2500 was employed. The second PCR ran for about 6 to 11 cycles and used a J-beta primer mix along with a sample-barcoded 5' primer. A template-switch 5' adaptor carrying 12 random nucleotides introduced a unique molecular identifier onto each TCR beta cDNA molecule. Each sample yielded at least 3 million CDR3-containing paired-end reads. All of the RNA was converted into first-strand cDNA using the Mint cDNA synthesis kit, with a TRBC-specific oligonucleotide serving as the primer. All cDNA was treated with uracil-DNA glycosylase and then went through a first 18-cycle PCR with the universal primers M1SS and BC2_uni_R. Regarding the original processing steps: Each sample was normalized by randomly selecting 1 million high-quality reads, each carrying a distinct molecular identifier. Reads with shared molecular identifiers were discarded instead of being binned into consensus sequences. MiTCR, with a Q25 quality threshold and the strictest error-elimination algorithm, was used for CDR3 identification, clonotype clustering and error correction. A nonparametric unseen species model with Euler transformation was used to estimate lower-bound total TCR beta diversity. TCRdb reanalyzed the raw reads on its own, using fastp at Q25 for trimming and MiXCR for clone calling, and kept in-frame beta chains. When rows share a CDR3 protein, they turn into one entry using the most common DNA and genes. For this entry, the V and J calls and clone size follow TCRdb and not the study's own pipeline. This sample is represented by 850,000 to 1,000,000 distinct CDR3 sequences; 48% of them were singletons. The ten largest clones represent 10% to 15% of the sample.

Study-wide conclusions, independent of this receptor: Total diversity estimates from one million sequenced T cells were considered lower bounds and underestimates. Donor CMV infection status was unknown, potentially confounding age-related changes in expanded clonotypes. As age increased, observed TCR beta diversity per million T cells dropped in a roughly linear way, and a significant reduction was already evident by age 40. A strong correlation was found between observed TCR beta diversity and the percentage of naive T cells measured by flow cytometry. The long-lived group showed more naive CD4+ T cells, fewer expanded clones and increased TCR diversity than the aged group, suggesting age selection. Because profiling used bulk unsorted PBMCs, naive and antigen-experienced compartments could not be compared conclusively.

The chain employs TRBV12-3 or TRBV12-4 and TRBJ2-1; TRBD2 is a weak D gene call, 5 bases matching. The sample taken for sequencing was blood. This clonotype originated in a man in his thirties or forties in good health. This receptor has the CDR3 CASSWVGNVNEQFF. The DNA is as follows: TGTGCCAGCAGTTGGGTCGGGAACGTCAATGAGCAGTTCTTC.